A single sample gave rise to the 17 T cell receptor beta chains below, sequenced in a study of blood T cell repertoires in COVID-19. The protocol was immunoSEQ multiplex PCR, while the TCRdb copy is restricted to in-frame clones and leaves out a portion. The sample holds 270,000 or so clones, around 86% seen once. Sequences were obtained from peripheral blood. These receptors all come from a human donor in a cohort sampled during active COVID-19.

The chain couples TRBV18 to TRBJ2-1; D is unclear. V lost 2 bases and J lost 6, with 14 bases in between. The CDR3 is made up of 15 amino acids. The V gene's germline CDR1 is KGHSH and CDR2 LQKENI. CDR3 residues: CASSPFIARTNEQFF. CDR3 DNA: TGTGCCAGCTCACCATTCATCGCTAGAACCAATGAGCAGTTCTTC.

J is TRBJ2-1 and V is TRBV7-8; TRBD2 agrees at 12 bases. Germline lookup yields CDR1 SGHVS and CDR2 FQNEAQ. The CDR3 has 15 amino acids. With V trimmed by 5 bases and J by 7 bases, 6 bases remained unmatched. As DNA, the CDR3 is TGTGCCAGCAGCCCCCCGGGACTAGCGGGTAATGAGCAGTTCTTC. Its translation is CASSPPGLAGNEQFF.

The rearrangement uses TRBV10-1 and TRBJ2-5, with D uncertain. Germline lookup yields CDR1 WNHNN and CDR2 SYGVQD (reference sequence). Trimming removed 3 bases at V and 4 bases at J, with 9 bases between. The CDR3 length is 13 residues. In nucleotides, the CDR3 is TGCGCCAGCAGTGACACTTTCGGAGAGACCCAGTACTTC. The encoded protein is CASSDTFGETQYF.

This clone was seen only a few times. V usage is TRBV7-2 and J usage is TRBJ2-2; D not resolved. Trimming left V 4 bases short and J 1 base short, with 10 bases between. Per germline, CDR1 SGHTA and CDR2 FQGNSA. The CDR3 consists of 15 residues. CDR3 nucleotides: TGTGCCAGCAGCTCCATAGAGCGGAACACCGGGGAGCTGTTTTTT. Translating it yields CASSSIERNTGELFF.

The genes are TRBV20-1 and TRBJ2-7; D is undetermined. The CDR3 sequence is 13 residues long. CDR1 DFQATT and CDR2 SNEGSKA come from the germline V gene (reference sequence). The V end lost 3 bases, the J end lost 3 bases, and 12 bases lay between the germline ends. The CDR3 region has the DNA TGCAGTGCTAGTATGGGCAGGTTCTACGAGCAGTACTTC. Translation gives CSASMGRFYEQYF.

The V call is TRBV5-1, the J call TRBJ2-3; 7 bases are a match to TRBD2. The CDR3 loop spans 15 amino acids. Losses at the gene ends were 4 bases for V and 2 bases for J; bases not matched to a gene: 7. The germline V gene has CDR1 SGHRS and CDR2 YFSETQ. CDR3 in DNA: TGCGCCAGCAGCCCCCGACTAGCCTCCACAGATACGCAGTATTTT. Its translation is CASSPRLASTDTQYF.

This chain uses TRBV7-2 with TRBJ2-7; TRBD1 matches 8 bases. With 6 bases clipped from V and 5 bases from J, the junction kept 12 bases outside the gene matches. The CDR3 contains 15 residues. Germline lookup yields CDR1 SGHTA and CDR2 FQGNSA. CDR3 region: CASSSSGGGFHEQYF. The DNA of the CDR3 is TGTGCCAGCAGTTCTTCAGGGGGCGGGTTCCACGAGCAGTACTTC.

The rearrangement joins TRBV7-9 to TRBJ2-1; a possible D gene is TRBD2 (5 bases). CDR1 and CDR2 (germline): SEHNR, FQNEAQ (reference sequence). The CDR3 has 14 amino acids. V dropped 0 bases and J dropped 2 bases, with 5 bases sitting between them. The CDR3 bases are TGTGCCAGCAGCTTAGCGGGAGCCTACAATGAGCAGTTCTTC. Its translation: CASSLAGAYNEQFF.

V usage is TRBV27 and J usage is TRBJ2-2; a possible D gene is TRBD1 (5 bases). The CDR3 length is 14 residues. Germline-derived CDR1 and CDR2 are MNHEY and SMNVEV (reference sequence). The V end lost 10 bases, the J end lost 0 bases, and 12 bases lay between the germline ends. The CDR3 is CAKDSNANTGELFF. The DNA for the CDR3 is TGTGCCAAAGACAGCAACGCGAACACCGGGGAGCTGTTTTTT.

The chain has TRBV19 and TRBJ2-7, with 11 bases that match TRBD2. Losses at the gene ends were 2 bases for V and 3 bases for J; bases not matched to a gene: 0. The CDR3 runs to 14 residues. Germline V gene data show CDR1 as LNHDA and CDR2 as SQIVND (reference sequence). The CDR3 sequence: CASSITSGGYEQYF. The CDR3 DNA sequence: TGTGCCAGTAGTATAACTAGCGGGGGCTACGAGCAGTACTTC. The full variable domain, rest sourced from reference TRBV19 and TRBJ2-7, is DGGITQSPKYLFRKEGQNVTLSCEQNLNHDAMYWYRQDPGQGLRLIYYSQIVNDFQKGDIAEGYSVSREKKESFPLTVTSAQKNPTAFYLCASSITSGGYEQYFGPGTRLTVT.

This clone came up once. The chain has TRBV10-3 and TRBJ2-1; 8 bases agree with TRBD2. The junction had 7 bases not matched to a gene; V was cut back by 3 bases and J by 6 bases. The CDR3 has 15 residues. Germline-derived CDR1 and CDR2 are ENHRY and SYGVKD. The DNA for the CDR3 is TGTGCCATCAGTGACGGCGGGAGGCAGGGCAATGAGCAGTTCTTC. Protein product: CAISDGGRQGNEQFF.

The rearrangement uses TRBV6-1 and TRBJ2-2, with 7 bases that match TRBD1. This CDR3 region has 17 residues. Germline V lookup: CDR1 MNHNS, CDR2 SASEGT. The V segment lost 1 base and the J segment 5 bases; nucleotides outside the gene matches: 10. CDR3 in DNA: TGTGCCAGCAGTGAAGGACAGGGATCAACGAGGACCGGGGAGCTGTTTTTT. Amino acid sequence: CASSEGQGSTRTGELFF.

The chain carries TRBV7-6 and TRBJ2-2, with D possibly being TRBD2 (5 bases). Between the trimmed V and J ends, which lost 7 bases and 2 bases, there was a span of 17 bases. Germline CDR1 and CDR2: SGHVS and FNYEAQ. The CDR3 sequence is 16 residues long. For the CDR3, the DNA is TGTGCCAGCACCGGGGAGTTCCAGATAAACACCGGGGAGCTGTTTTTT. It encodes CASTGEFQINTGELFF.

This clone was observed a few times. The rearrangement joins TRBV3-1 (or the pseudogene TRBV3-2) to TRBJ2-6; tentatively, D is TRBD1 (5 bases). The CDR3 loop spans 20 amino acids. V dropped 4 bases and J dropped 0 bases, with 22 bases sitting between them. Germline CDR1 is LGHDT and CDR2 is YNNKEL (reference sequence). The CDR3 sequence: CASSPLYQGSLDSGANVLTF. CDR3 nucleotides: TGTGCCAGCAGCCCCCTTTATCAGGGAAGCTTAGACTCTGGGGCCAACGTCCTGACTTTC.

The rearrangement uses TRBV6-1 and TRBJ2-3; D call uncertain. Germline V gene lookup returns CDR1 MNHNS and CDR2 SASEGT. The V end was cut by 3 bases, the J end by 7 bases, with 5 bases between. This CDR3 has 11 amino acids. The CDR3 protein is CASSERYTQYF. The DNA of the CDR3 is TGTGCCAGCAGTGAGCGCTATACGCAGTATTTT.

The V call is TRBV6-5, the J call TRBJ1-1; perhaps TRBD1 as D (5 bases). Germline assignment: CDR1 MNHEY and CDR2 SVGAGI. This CDR3 spans 13 amino acids. The V and J ends lost 0 bases and 5 bases respectively, with 7 bases between them. CDR3 protein: CASSYSGGTEAFF. CDR3 nucleotide sequence: TGTGCCAGCAGTTACTCCGGGGGAACTGAAGCTTTCTTT.

The chain is built from TRBV11-3 and TRBJ2-1; no reliable D call. The V gene's germline CDR1 is SGHNT and CDR2 YENEEA. Trimming took off 5 bases at V and 9 bases at J, with 14 bases between the two ends. The CDR3 loop spans 13 amino acids. CDR3 sequence reads: CASSPVRSGEQFF. CDR3 DNA sequence: TGTGCCAGCAGCCCAGTTAGGTCAGGTGAGCAGTTCTTC. The entire variable domain, with the rest obtained from reference TRBV11-3 and TRBJ2-1, is as follows: EAGVVQSPRYKIIEKKQPVAFWCNPISGHNTLYWYLQNLGQGPELLIRYENEEAVDDSQLPKDRFSAERLKGVDSTLKIQPAELGDSAVYLCASSPVRSGEQFFGPGTRLTVL.